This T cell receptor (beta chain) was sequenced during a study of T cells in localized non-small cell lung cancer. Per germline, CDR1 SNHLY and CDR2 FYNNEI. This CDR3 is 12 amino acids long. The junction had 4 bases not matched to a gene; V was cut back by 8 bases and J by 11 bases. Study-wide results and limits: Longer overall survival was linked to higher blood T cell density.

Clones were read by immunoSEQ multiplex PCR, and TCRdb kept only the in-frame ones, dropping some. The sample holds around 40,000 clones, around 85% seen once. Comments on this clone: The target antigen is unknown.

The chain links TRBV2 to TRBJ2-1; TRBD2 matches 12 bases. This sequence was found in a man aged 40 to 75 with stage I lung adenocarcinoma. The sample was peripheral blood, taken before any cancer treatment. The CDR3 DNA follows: TGTGCCAGCGGACTAGCGGGGCCGCAGCAGTTCTTC. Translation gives CASGLAGPQQFF. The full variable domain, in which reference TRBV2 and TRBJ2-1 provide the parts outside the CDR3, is EPEVTQTPSHQVTQMGQEVILRCVPISNHLYFYWYRQILGQKVEFLVSFYNNEISEKSEIFDDQFSVERPDGSNFTLKIRSTKLEDSAMYFCASGLAGPQQFFGPGTRLTVL.